This entry features one T cell receptor (beta chain) sequence. Antigen: not known. The sample is drawn from a study of cytomegalovirus exposure and HLA in healthy donors. PCR amplification relied on 60 Vbeta primers (plus 13 Jbeta primers). Only in-frame clones appear in the TCRdb table, and some are missing; sequencing was by immunoSEQ multiplex PCR. The top ten clones hold 1.5% to 2% of a sample with about 130,000 clones, approximately 61% of them seen once. Whole-study findings and limits: TCR beta V- and J-gene trimming was later associated with a missense DCLRE1C variant. With DRB1 most and HLA-C fewest, TCR association rates differed between HLA loci in a later analysis. Researchers reportedly found TCR beta sequences accurately predicted most subjects' HLA-A and HLA-B alleles.

The clonotype comes from a human donor in good health. Material for sequencing was PBMCs.

This chain's CDR3 is CASSLQLPDEQFF. CDR3 DNA: TGTGCCAGCAGCCTACAGCTACCGGATGAGCAGTTCTTC. The chain couples TRBV11-3 to TRBJ2-1; D uncertain. Germline V gives CDR1 SGHNT, CDR2 YENEEA. V gave up 5 bases and J gave up 8 bases, with 13 bases separating them. The CDR3 sequence is 13 residues long.